The 21 T cell receptor beta chains in this list originate from one sample, sequenced in a study of blood T cell repertoires in COVID-19. Profiled with immunoSEQ multiplex PCR; TCRdb holds only in-frame clones, not every one. The table lists a few hundred thousand clones, around 89% of them singletons, with approximately 1.8% in the top ten. Sequenced input: PBMCs or T cells enriched from blood (not recorded which). Every receptor here comes from a woman aged 40 to 49 who had recovered from COVID-19.

The chain is built from TRBV21-1 and TRBJ2-1; the D call of TRBD2 is as the table states it, not checked on the DNA. TRBV21-1 is flagged as a pseudogene. The CDR3 length is 14 residues. Written as DNA, the CDR3 is TGTGCCAGCAGCAAAGCAGCGGGGGATGATGAGCAGTTCTTC. Protein sequence: CASSKAAGDDEQFF.

The chain employs TRBV7-2 and TRBJ2-4, with D perhaps TRBD1 (5 bases). Trimming removed 2 bases at V and 8 bases at J, with 13 bases between. The CDR3 is 14 amino acids. CDR1 and CDR2 (germline): SGHTA, FQGNSA. In nucleotides, the CDR3 is TGTGCCAGCAGCTTATCAGGGCCCGGTCACATTCAGTACTTC. This sequence encodes CASSLSGPGHIQYF.

V and J are TRBV10-2 and TRBJ1-2, with TRBD1 identical over 7 bases. CDR3 length: 16 amino acids. The junction had 11 bases not matched to a gene; V was cut back by 6 bases and J by 1 base. Germline loops: CDR1 WSHSY, CDR2 SAAADI. CDR3 DNA: TGCGCCAGCAGGGGGACCGGGACAGAAGATAACTATGGCTACACCTTC. Protein sequence: CASRGTGTEDNYGYTF.

The V gene is TRBV2, the J gene TRBJ2-3; weak D call: TRBD1 (6 bases). Germline V gives CDR1 SNHLY, CDR2 FYNNEI. V was trimmed by 10 bases and J by 6 bases, leaving 17 bases between them. The CDR3 loop spans 13 amino acids. In DNA form, the CDR3 reads TGTGCCACTGAGGTAGGGGGTGCTGATACGCAGTATTTT. Its translation: CATEVGGADTQYF.

V usage is TRBV27 and J usage is TRBJ1-5; D is unclear. The germline CDR1 and CDR2 sequences are MNHEY and SMNVEV (reference sequence). V was pared by 4 bases and J by 0 bases, with 13 bases between. The CDR3 length is 16 residues. Here the CDR3 DNA reads TGTGCCAGCAGTTCTCATCCGGGGTCTAGCAATCAGCCCCAGCATTTT. Translation: CASSSHPGSSNQPQHF.

The CDR3 spells CASSEGLALYNEQFF. CDR3 in DNA: TGCGCCAGCAGCGAGGGACTAGCGCTCTACAATGAGCAGTTCTTC. The chain has TRBV5-1 and TRBJ2-1, with 10 positions matching TRBD2. Losses at the gene ends were 4 bases for V and 3 bases for J; bases not matched to a gene: 4. Germline values: CDR1 SGHRS, CDR2 YFSETQ. This CDR3 contains 15 residues.

The rearrangement uses TRBV28 and TRBJ2-7; D unresolved. This CDR3 region has 14 residues. The germline V gene encodes CDR1 MDHEN and CDR2 SYDVKM. Trimming removed 3 bases at V and 0 bases at J, with 9 bases between. This CDR3 reads CASSFEVVSYEQYF. The CDR3 DNA reads TGTGCCAGCAGTTTTGAGGTGGTCTCCTACGAGCAGTACTTC.

The chain recombines TRBV7-9 with TRBJ2-7, with D possibly TRBD2 on 5 matching bases. This CDR3 is built from 15 residues. CDR1 is SEHNR and CDR2 is FQNEAQ in the germline V gene (reference sequence). The V end was cut by 2 bases, the J end by 1 base, with 12 bases between. For the CDR3, the DNA is TGTGCCAGCAGCTTAAGTACGGGATATTCCTACGAGCAGTACTTC. It yields the protein CASSLSTGYSYEQYF.

CDR3 sequence: CASGRGGTNTEAFF. CDR3 sequence (DNA): TGTGCCAGCGGTCGGGGGGGGACAAACACTGAAGCTTTCTTT. The rearrangement uses TRBV27 and TRBJ1-1; tentatively, D is TRBD1 (6 bases). The CDR3 contains 14 residues. The ends were cut back, 8 bases at V and 2 bases at J, with 15 bases in the middle. Germline CDR1 MNHEY, CDR2 SMNVEV (reference sequence).

For the CDR3, the DNA is TGCGCCAGCAGCTTGGGTCACGGACCCCTCGGAGGGAACGAGCAGTACTTC. It codes for CASSLGHGPLGGNEQYF. This chain links TRBV5-1 with TRBJ2-7, with D perhaps matching TRBD2 (6 bases). Germline V gene lookup returns CDR1 SGHRS and CDR2 YFSETQ. This CDR3 is built from 17 residues. V was cut by 0 bases and J by 5 bases, with 21 bases left in between.

The chain recombines TRBV6-5 with TRBJ1-2; D is undetermined. The germline gives CDR1 MNHEY, CDR2 SVGAGI. The V and J ends lost 5 bases and 9 bases respectively, with 22 bases between them. The CDR3 has 15 residues. This CDR3 reads CASSLENAGTSSYTF. CDR3 nucleotides: TGTGCCAGCAGTCTGGAGAATGCGGGAACGAGTAGCTACACCTTC.

The genes are TRBV29-1 and TRBJ2-7; D is undetermined. The germline V gene has CDR1 SQVTM and CDR2 ANQGSEA. The CDR3 covers 13 residues. Trimming removed 6 bases at V and 1 base at J, with 13 bases between. The DNA for the CDR3 is TGCAGCGTATCAGGAAAACTTTCCTACGAGCAGTACTTC. Protein sequence: CSVSGKLSYEQYF.

The chain is built from TRBV27 and TRBJ1-4; D uncertain. The ends were cut back, 3 bases at V and 5 bases at J, with 7 bases in the middle. The length of the CDR3 is 13 residues. Per the germline V gene, CDR1 is MNHEY and CDR2 is SMNVEV (reference sequence). The CDR3 is CASSFGSNEKLFF. The CDR3 DNA reads as TGTGCCAGCAGTTTTGGCTCGAATGAAAAACTGTTTTTT.

The V gene is TRBV6-2 or TRBV6-3, the J gene TRBJ1-1; 7 bases map to TRBD1. The J segment lost 7 bases and the V segment lost 6 bases, leaving 8 bases of the junction unmatched. Germline V gene lookup returns CDR1 MNHEY and CDR2 SVGEGT. There are 13 residues in the CDR3. CDR3 DNA sequence: TGTGCCAGCAGCATTGACAGGGCTGGTGAAGCTTTCTTT. It encodes CASSIDRAGEAFF.

This chain links TRBV7-4 with TRBJ1-3, with 7 bases identical to TRBD1. The CDR3 loop spans 17 amino acids. Looked up from germline, CDR1 is SGHVT and CDR2 is SQSDAQ. V dropped 5 bases and J dropped 0; count of bases not matched to a gene: 10. The CDR3 DNA follows: TGTGCCAGCAGCCCTACAGGGGCTCGTCTCTCTGGAAACACCATATATTTT. This gives the protein CASSPTGARLSGNTIYF.

The genes are TRBV7-9 and TRBJ1-2, with D maybe TRBD1 (6 bases). Germline V lookup: CDR1 SEHNR, CDR2 FQNEAQ (reference sequence). V was clipped by 7 bases and J by 4 bases, with 10 bases between them. This CDR3 contains 12 residues. CDR3 DNA sequence: TGTGCCAGCATCCCCAGGGGCTATGGCTACACCTTC. It translates to CASIPRGYGYTF.

V usage is TRBV12-3 or TRBV12-4 and J usage is TRBJ2-5; weak D call: TRBD2 (6 bases). Trimming stripped 7 bases from V and 9 bases from J, with 18 bases between. This CDR3 has 13 amino acids. CDR3 nucleotides: TGTGCCAGCACCCTTAGCGGATCCAGGGCCCAGTACTTC. Encoded protein: CASTLSGSRAQYF.

This chain uses TRBV3-1 (or the pseudogene TRBV3-2) with TRBJ1-1; maybe TRBD1 (5 bases). The germline V gene encodes CDR1 LGHDT and CDR2 YNNKEL (reference sequence). CDR3 length equals 14 residues. Trimming cost V 0 bases and J 4 bases, with 9 bases left between them. CDR3 sequence (DNA): TGTGCCAGCAGCCAAGAAGCGGGGGGCACTGAAGCTTTCTTT. This encodes CASSQEAGGTEAFF.

This sequence joins TRBV19 and TRBJ1-2, with a weak D call TRBD1 (6 bases). The CDR3 runs 17 residues. Looked up from germline, CDR1 is LNHDA and CDR2 is SQIVND (reference sequence). Trimming took off 7 bases at V and 4 bases at J, with 25 bases between the two ends. CDR3 sequence: CASTDGGPANKVYGYTF. The CDR3 bases are TGTGCCAGTACGGACGGGGGGCCCGCTAATAAAGTCTATGGCTACACCTTC.

The rearrangement uses TRBV27 and TRBJ2-3; TRBD1 might be the D (6 bases). This CDR3 has 16 amino acids. Trimming pared 6 bases from V and 4 bases from J, leaving 20 bases between. CDR1 is MNHEY and CDR2 is SMNVEV in the germline V gene (reference sequence). CDR3 DNA: TGTGCCAGCAGCTCCCCCCTTAAGGGGGTGGCAGATACGCAGTATTTT. It yields the protein CASSSPLKGVADTQYF.

The chain links TRBV6-5 to TRBJ1-1; TRBD1 agrees at 7 bases. Germline V gives CDR1 MNHEY, CDR2 SVGAGI. The CDR3 covers 15 residues. Losses at the gene ends were 6 bases for V and 1 base for J; bases not matched to a gene: 8. CDR3 in DNA: TGTGCCAGCAGAAGGGAAGGGGGCTCGAACACTGAAGCTTTCTTT. Protein sequence: CASRREGGSNTEAFF.